The sequence of this T cell receptor beta chain was determined in a study of blood T cell repertoires in COVID-19. Study overall: Material from acute and convalescent COVID-19 was sourced from the United States, Italy and Spain. PBMCs, B-cell-depleted T cells, or T cells were the source of the cDNA or gDNA that made up the material.

Authors' processing steps: Researchers report that nucleated cell counts were estimated from reference gene primer amplification. Some clones are missing from TCRdb's copy, which holds only in-frame ones; the method was immunoSEQ multiplex PCR. That table supplies the V and J calls and clone size; D and trimming were determined from the DNA. The repertoire holds some 76,000 clones, about nine tenths seen once, with under 6.5% in the top ten. CDR1 is SGHDT, CDR2 YYEEEE, per germline. The V segment lost 0 bases and the J segment 13 bases; nucleotides outside the gene matches: 7. The CDR3 is 13 residues long.

This TCR derives from a woman between 18 and 30 years old with acute or convalescent COVID-19. Sequencing was performed on peripheral blood. The chain links TRBV5-6 to TRBJ2-1, with TRBD2 matching over 7 bases. This CDR3 reads CASSLAETSSQFF. The CDR3 DNA follows: TGTGCCAGCAGCTTGGCTGAGACTAGCTCCCAGTTCTTC.